At least ten counts were recorded for the clone carrying this T cell receptor (beta chain). Scientists amplified the TCR beta CDR3 regions from RNA transcripts. Investigators did first-round RT-PCR with HTBI primers, then second-round multiplex PCR. TCRdb independently ran MiXCR on the multiplex PCR reads; one entry per CDR3 protein. The table has hundreds of thousands of distinct CDR3 sequences, over 40% seen once. The data are from a study of Graves' ophthalmopathy and Graves' hyperthyroidism. The CDR3 runs to 14 residues. Trimming cost V 0 bases and J 0 bases, with 3 bases left between them. Per the germline V gene, CDR1 is SGDLS and CDR2 is YYNGEE. Ophthalmopathy was moderately-to-severely active, CAS at least 3, NOSPECS at least 4, lasting under 3 months. None of the included patients had other autoimmune diseases, uncontrolled infections, pregnancy or lactation, as these led to exclusion.

The origin of this receptor is an adult man with Graves' ophthalmopathy. V is TRBV9 and J is TRBJ2-2; D ambiguous. The specimen sequenced was peripheral blood. The CDR3 loop is CASSVGANTGELFF. In DNA form, the CDR3 reads TGTGCCAGCAGCGTAGGGGCGAACACCGGGGAGCTGTTTTTT.